Described below is a single T cell receptor beta chain sequence and its context. This entry belongs to a study of cytomegalovirus exposure and HLA in healthy donors. PCR employed 60 Vbeta and 13 Jbeta primers. Only in-frame clones appear in the TCRdb table, and some are missing; sequencing was by immunoSEQ multiplex PCR. The sample consists of some 140,000 clones, around 84% of them appearing once. CDR1 LNHDA and CDR2 SQIVND come from the germline V gene (reference sequence). The CDR3 is 14 residues long. Deletions cut 1 base from V and 10 bases from J, with 16 bases between. The sequence derives from a woman in her forties in good health and CMV-seropositive. Sequencing input: PBMCs. The V gene is TRBV19, the J gene TRBJ1-1; D not resolved. The CDR3 sequence is CASSIGPQSLAAFF. The CDR3 DNA reads as TGTGCCAGTAGTATAGGGCCACAGAGCCTTGCAGCTTTCTTT.